Listed here is a single T cell receptor beta chain. Its antigen is currently unknown. MiXCR, run by TCRdb on the 5' RACE reads, gives a single entry per CDR3 protein. There are approximately 700,000 distinct CDR3 sequences in the sample; around a sixth occur only once, and around 13% lies in the top ten. The CDR3 loop spans 16 amino acids. V gave up 3 bases and J gave up 5 bases; unmatched junction bases: 11. Germline assignment: CDR1 SEHNR and CDR2 FQNEAQ (reference sequence). The data stem from a study of identical twins. Overall study findings and caveats: Analyses of zero insertions could, in part, be confounded by invariant MAIT and iNKT cells.

The same sample was also studied in work on T cells expressing NK-cell markers. That work contributes: Seven HCMV-seropositive donors and one seronegative donor made up the eight sequenced donors. What remained unclear was the HCMV specificity of expanded NKG2C+ T cell clones.

This chain connects TRBV7-9 to TRBJ2-7; TRBD2 matches at 9 bases. The sequenced material came from PBMCs. The clonotype comes from a young woman in good health. CDR3 sequence: CASSLVIGLASHEQYF. Written as DNA, the CDR3 is TGTGCCAGCAGCTTGGTAATTGGACTAGCGTCCCACGAGCAGTACTTC.